The 12 T cell receptor beta chains given below trace back to one sample, sequenced in a study of cytomegalovirus exposure and HLA in healthy donors. Researchers ran the PCR with 60 Vbeta and 13 Jbeta primers. The table came from immunoSEQ multiplex PCR; TCRdb's copy has only in-frame clones and leaves some out. The table lists fewer than 250,000 clones, nearly 80% of them singletons. Specimen: PBMCs. These receptors were obtained from a male donor in good health and CMV-seronegative.

The CDR3 loop is CASSNGAGGRETQYF. The CDR3 DNA reads TGTGCCAGCAGCAATGGAGCAGGGGGGAGAGAGACCCAGTACTTC. The chain uses TRBV21-1 and TRBJ2-5; TRBD1, the table's D call, was not compared with the DNA. TRBV21-1 constitutes a pseudogene. The CDR3 length is 15 residues.

The V and J genes are TRBV28 and TRBJ2-7; D is possibly TRBD2 (5 bases). Germline CDR1 reads MDHEN; CDR2 reads SYDVKM. The V gene lost 5 bases and the J gene lost 5 bases, with 10 bases spanning the gap. The CDR3 sequence is 12 residues long. CDR3 residues: CASSSQLDEQYF. The CDR3 DNA follows: TGTGCCAGCAGTAGTCAACTAGACGAGCAGTACTTC.

As to this clone: One end of the junction is discordant with germline, which a read error may explain. J is TRBJ2-7 and V is TRBV7-7, with D unresolved. The germline gives CDR1 SSHAT, CDR2 FNYEAQ (reference sequence). The CDR3 contains 14 residues. The CDR3 coding sequence is TGTGCTAGCAGCTTAGGCCAGACTTCCTACGAGCAGTACTTC. Translation gives CASSLGQTSYEQYF.

A single count supports this clone. The chain carries TRBV5-1 and TRBJ2-7; 13 bases fit TRBD2. Germline V gene lookup returns CDR1 SGHRS and CDR2 YFSETQ. CDR3 length equals 20 residues. V lost 0 bases and J lost 6; bases outside the gene matches: 18. CDR3: CASSLAFRWTSGSASGEQYF. The CDR3 region has the DNA TGCGCCAGCAGCTTGGCCTTTCGTTGGACTAGCGGGAGCGCCTCGGGCGAGCAGTACTTC.

This clone has only one observation. This chain uses TRBV5-1 with TRBJ2-1; weak D call: TRBD2 (6 bases). The CDR3 length is 19 residues. Germline V lookup: CDR1 SGHRS, CDR2 YFSETQ. The V gene lost 1 base and the J gene lost 7 bases, with 27 bases spanning the gap. The CDR3 nucleotides are TGCGCCAGCAGCTTGTTTGGGGGGATGGTTTTGGGGTCAAGGAATGAGCAGTTCTTC. It codes for CASSLFGGMVLGSRNEQFF.

The chain couples TRBV19 to TRBJ2-5; TRBD2 might be the D (5 bases). Germline CDR1 and CDR2: LNHDA and SQIVND (reference sequence). The CDR3 has 15 residues. The ends were cut back, 3 bases at V and 2 bases at J, with 13 bases in the middle. In DNA, the CDR3 is TGTGCCAGTAGTATTACGGCTGGCGGGCAAGAGACCCAGTACTTC. Translated, it gives CASSITAGGQETQYF.

This chain connects TRBV9 to TRBJ2-7; D is perhaps TRBD1 (5 bases). V lost 0 bases and J 6 bases, leaving 13 bases between the germline ends. Germline CDR1 SGDLS, CDR2 YYNGEE. The CDR3 has 14 amino acids. CDR3 sequence reads: CASSVEGRAREQYF. In nucleotides, the CDR3 is TGTGCCAGCAGCGTAGAGGGCAGGGCCCGCGAGCAGTACTTC.

V and J are TRBV19 and TRBJ1-5, with 7 bases matching TRBD1. The junction had 7 bases not matched to a gene; V was cut back by 9 bases and J by 5 bases. In germline, CDR1 is LNHDA, CDR2 SQIVND (reference sequence). This CDR3 is built from 13 residues. The CDR3 spells CASGITGDQPQHF. The CDR3 DNA reads as TGTGCCAGCGGCATCACAGGGGATCAGCCCCAGCATTTT.

The V and J genes are TRBV6-5 and TRBJ2-3, with 13 bases matching TRBD2. V lost 4 bases and J lost 6; bases outside the gene matches: 1. The CDR3 contains 14 residues. In germline, CDR1 is MNHEY, CDR2 SVGAGI. For the CDR3, the DNA is TGTGCCAGCAGTTGGACTAGCGGGAGTGATACGCAGTATTTT. Translated, it gives CASSWTSGSDTQYF.

V is TRBV10-3 and J is TRBJ2-7; D is perhaps TRBD2 (6 bases). The germline V gene has CDR1 ENHRY and CDR2 SYGVKD. V was cut by 9 bases and J by 5 bases, with 11 bases left in between. The CDR3 length is 11 residues. CDR3 DNA: TGTGCCATAGGGTCGGGGGACGAGCAGTACTTC. It is translated as CAIGSGDEQYF.

This clone occurred a few times. The chain uses TRBV4-2 and TRBJ2-7; 9 bases match TRBD2. The germline V gene encodes CDR1 LGHNA and CDR2 YNFKEQ. V lost 2 bases, J lost 4 bases, and 3 bases stayed unmatched. This CDR3 is 14 amino acids long. For the CDR3, the DNA is TGTGCCAGCAGCCAACCTAGCGGGATTTACGAGCAGTACTTC. Translation gives CASSQPSGIYEQYF.

On this clone itself: Other DNA sequences from this sample encode an identical CDR3 as well. The chain carries TRBV6-6 and TRBJ2-7; 7 bases are shared with TRBD1. In germline, CDR1 is MNHNY, CDR2 SVGAGI (reference sequence). The length of the CDR3 is 12 residues. J was trimmed by 6 bases and V by 6 bases; bases with no gene match: 5. The CDR3 reads CASRQGSGEQYF. CDR3 bases: TGTGCCAGCAGACAGGGGAGCGGCGAGCAGTACTTC.